These T cell receptor beta chains were read from a single sample in a study of shared clonotypes between healthy human individuals. Assay used: immunoSEQ multiplex PCR; TCRdb lists only in-frame clones, some missing. This repertoire shows about 2 million clones, roughly 95% found once; its top ten account for more than 0.95%. Sequencing was carried out using naive CD8+ T cells sorted from blood. These receptors all come from a man aged 18 to 35 in good health. Both conserved end residues are part of each CDR3. Fields, in order: CDR3 length, clone size, J gene, V gene, CDR3 protein. Not all rows give a size; the values are once, few, many and, for expanded clones, a class.

>16|NA|TRBJ2-7|TRBV4-1
CASSQEPGFSSYEQYF
>13|once|TRBJ1-1|TRBV6-5
CASRDIMNTEAFF
>14|NA|TRBJ1-1|TRBV6-5
CASSYSPGNTEAFF
>15|NA|TRBJ2-1|TRBV27
CASSLAGTSLNEQFF
>14|NA|TRBJ2-1|TRBV9
CASSVEDSYNEQFF
>14|NA|TRBJ2-7|TRBV18
CASSPPGETYEQYF
>17|NA|TRBJ2-4|TRBV27
CASRGLAGGLAKNIQYF
>15|once|TRBJ1-1|TRBV9
CASSVVGEGDTEAFF
>14|NA|TRBJ1-4|TRBV9
CASSVDSGNEKLFF
>16|NA|TRBJ2-7|TRBV6-1
CASSETQLAGAYEQYF
>16|once|TRBJ2-7|TRBV27
CASSLSSGAGTYEQYF
>12|NA|TRBJ2-1|TRBV10-2
CASSDSSGSQFF
>13|few|TRBJ1-5|TRBV2
CASSDSIGQPQHF
>15|NA|TRBJ1-4|TRBV7-9
CASSPPQGTNEKLFF
>13|NA|TRBJ1-1|TRBV7-3
CASSFGGSTEAFF
>15|NA|TRBJ2-7|TRBV6-6
CASSPRLGHPYEQYF
>16|NA|TRBJ2-7|TRBV19
CASSIAASALHYEQYF
>11|NA|TRBJ2-1|TRBV19
CASRLGGEQFF